Following are 25 T cell receptor beta chains from one sample sequenced in a study of Ad26.COV2.S vaccination and SARS-CoV-2 variants. Indicated treatment: around 19 received Ad26.COV2.S at low or high dose, single or two shots; about five received placebo; per-sample allocation not given. Samples analyzed were those drawn on day 63 after the first vaccine or placebo injection. Clones were sequenced by immunoSEQ multiplex PCR, and TCRdb holds only the in-frame ones, with some missing. Altogether about 350,000 clones are present, more than 75% being singletons, with the ten largest covering about 3.3%. The sequencing used peripheral blood, collected in a trial of Ad26.COV2.S vaccine versus placebo. The receptor source for this set is a person aged 18-60 years who received the Ad26.COV2.S COVID-19 vaccine or a placebo.

The chain carries TRBV19 and TRBJ2-7, with TRBD1 identical over 8 bases. CDR3 length: 13 residues. J gave up 3 bases and V 4 bases, and 2 bases lay outside the gene matches. Germline V lookup: CDR1 LNHDA, CDR2 SQIVND (reference sequence). Written as DNA, the CDR3 is TGTGCCAGTAGTAGGACAGGGAACTACGAGCAGTACTTC. This gives the protein CASSRTGNYEQYF. Full variable domain (remainder filled in from reference TRBV19 and TRBJ2-7): DGGITQSPKYLFRKEGQNVTLSCEQNLNHDAMYWYRQDPGQGLRLIYYSQIVNDFQKGDIAEGYSVSREKKESFPLTVTSAQKNPTAFYLCASSRTGNYEQYFGPGTRLTVT.

The chain has TRBV19 and TRBJ1-6, with a tentative D call TRBD1 (6 bases). The V gene lost 4 bases and the J gene lost 6 bases, with 10 bases spanning the gap. Germline CDR1 reads LNHDA; CDR2 reads SQIVND (reference sequence). The CDR3 length is 14 residues. DNA of the CDR3: TGTGCCAGTAGTAGGACAGCCCCTAATTCACCCCTCCACTTT. Translated, it gives CASSRTAPNSPLHF.

The chain uses TRBV28 and TRBJ2-1; TRBD1 might be the D (5 bases). CDR1 and CDR2 (germline): MDHEN, SYDVKM. V dropped 8 bases and J dropped 4 bases, with 21 bases sitting between them. This CDR3 spans 16 amino acids. DNA of the CDR3: TGTGCCAGCGATCTGGGGCCCCGAGAAAGGTACAATGAGCAGTTCTTC. This encodes CASDLGPRERYNEQFF.

This clone was seen a few times. This chain connects TRBV30 to TRBJ1-2; 8 bases match TRBD1. Germline CDR1 and CDR2: GTSNPN and SVGIG (reference sequence). The CDR3 loop spans 12 amino acids. Trimming removed 4 bases from V and 8 bases from J; junction bases left unmatched: 6. Written as DNA, the CDR3 is TGTGCCTGGACCCCAGGGGGCCAAGGCTACACCTTC. Encoded protein: CAWTPGGQGYTF.

This clone was observed a handful of times. The gene calls are TRBV7-6 and TRBJ2-5, with 7 bases lining up with TRBD1. J gave up 5 bases and V 1 base, and 4 bases lay outside the gene matches. The length of the CDR3 is 14 residues. CDR1 is SGHVS and CDR2 is FNYEAQ in the germline V gene. The CDR3 region is CASSLELRGETQYF. The CDR3 DNA sequence: TGTGCCAGCAGCTTAGAGCTCAGGGGGGAGACCCAGTACTTC.

The rearrangement links TRBV29-1 to TRBJ2-7; 8 positions match TRBD1. V lost 4 bases to trimming and J lost 4 bases; unmatched junction nucleotides: 9. This CDR3 region has 14 residues. Germline V gene lookup returns CDR1 SQVTM and CDR2 ANQGSEA. CDR3 residues: CSVVGQGALYEQYF. Written as DNA, the CDR3 is TGCAGCGTTGTCGGGCAGGGGGCGTTGTACGAGCAGTACTTC.

The CDR3 DNA sequence: TGTGCCAGTAGTATCCGGGGAGGAACTGAAGCTTTCTTT. It encodes CASSIRGGTEAFF. V usage is TRBV19 and J usage is TRBJ1-1; D ambiguous. CDR3 length: 13 amino acids. V lost 3 bases and J lost 5, with 10 bases in between. Germline-derived CDR1 and CDR2 are LNHDA and SQIVND (reference sequence).

V and J are TRBV12-3 or TRBV12-4 and TRBJ1-1; D may be TRBD1 (5 bases). The CDR3 contains 12 residues. Trimming shortened V by 3 bases and J by 11 bases, and 13 bases separated the two germline ends. The CDR3 loop reads CASSFWQGAAFF. As DNA, the CDR3 is TGTGCCAGCAGTTTTTGGCAGGGTGCGGCTTTCTTT.

The chain combines TRBV5-4 with TRBJ1-2; 7 bases agree with TRBD1. The V gene's germline CDR1 is SGHNT and CDR2 YYREEE (reference sequence). Losses at the gene ends were 0 bases for V and 11 bases for J; bases not matched to a gene: 16. This CDR3 spans 16 amino acids. The CDR3 coding sequence is TGTGCCAGCAGCTTGGCCGAAAGGGGGCTTTTGGGGCCATACACCTTC. This codes for CASSLAERGLLGPYTF.

This sequence joins TRBV27 and TRBJ2-3, with unresolved D. CDR3 length equals 13 residues. Germline assignment: CDR1 MNHEY and CDR2 SMNVEV (reference sequence). Trimming took off 2 bases at V and 0 bases at J, with 3 bases between the two ends. The CDR3 region has the DNA TGTGCCAGCAGTTTAGAGAGCACAGATACGCAGTATTTT. Protein product: CASSLESTDTQYF.

The rearrangement uses TRBV30 and TRBJ1-2; no firm D call. The germline V gene has CDR1 GTSNPN and CDR2 SVGIG (reference sequence). Trimming removed 0 bases at V and 4 bases at J, with 6 bases between. The CDR3 extends over 12 amino acids. The CDR3 DNA sequence: TGTGCCTGGAGTGTAAACGCCTATGGCTACACCTTC. This sequence encodes CAWSVNAYGYTF.

This clone was found a few times. V usage is TRBV29-1 and J usage is TRBJ2-3; D call uncertain. V dropped 5 bases and J dropped 2 bases, with 14 bases sitting between them. Germline V gene lookup returns CDR1 SQVTM and CDR2 ANQGSEA. The CDR3 contains 14 residues. The CDR3 protein is CSVLYGTLTDTQYF. The CDR3 DNA is TGCAGCGTTTTGTACGGAACCCTCACAGATACGCAGTATTTT.

This clone was picked up a small number of times. The chain links TRBV5-1 to TRBJ1-4; unclear D gene. Germline CDR1 and CDR2: SGHRS and YFSETQ. Deletions cut 0 bases from V and 0 bases from J, with 3 bases between. The length of the CDR3 is 14 residues. The CDR3 loop is CASSLGATNEKLFF. CDR3 DNA: TGCGCCAGCAGCTTGGGGGCAACTAATGAAAAACTGTTTTTT.

CDR3 sequence: CASSMTRGAYGYTF. CDR3 in DNA: TGTGCCAGTAGTATGACCAGGGGTGCATATGGCTACACCTTC. This chain links TRBV19 with TRBJ1-2, with TRBD1 as a possible D gene (6 bases). Germline V gene data show CDR1 as LNHDA and CDR2 as SQIVND (reference sequence). V lost 3 bases, J lost 5 bases, and 13 bases lay in between. This CDR3 comprises 14 residues.

The chain has TRBV6-5 and TRBJ2-7; 11 bases are a match to TRBD2. CDR1 and CDR2 from the germline V gene are MNHEY and SVGAGI. The CDR3 spans 13 residues. V trimming: 8 bases; J trimming: 6 bases; junction bases outside the gene matches: 6. This CDR3 is CASVAGGSGEQYF. The CDR3 bases are TGTGCCAGCGTAGCGGGAGGGAGCGGCGAGCAGTACTTC.

The genes are TRBV7-9 and TRBJ2-3, with D possibly TRBD1 on 7 matching bases. V was clipped by 5 bases and J by 0 bases, with 12 bases between them. Germline V gene lookup returns CDR1 SEHNR and CDR2 FQNEAQ (reference sequence). The CDR3 runs 15 residues. The CDR3 sequence: CASSPQGGSTDTQYF. CDR3 bases: TGTGCCAGCAGCCCCCAGGGGGGTAGCACAGATACGCAGTATTTT.

This chain links TRBV28 with TRBJ2-7; D might be TRBD2 (7 bases). The germline V gene has CDR1 MDHEN and CDR2 SYDVKM. Trimming took 3 bases from V and 7 from J, leaving 16 bases between them. CDR3 length: 14 residues. The CDR3 sequence is CASSFPGRGGEQYF. DNA of the CDR3: TGTGCCAGCAGTTTCCCTGGCAGGGGAGGGGAGCAGTACTTC.

The chain joins TRBV6-5 to TRBJ2-5; D remains ambiguous. The CDR3 contains 13 residues. CDR1 and CDR2 from the germline V gene are MNHEY and SVGAGI. Between the trimmed V and J ends, which lost 4 bases and 5 bases, there was a span of 11 bases. The DNA of the CDR3 is TGTGCCAGCAGTTTTAGGGTCGTGGAGACCCAGTACTTC. Protein: CASSFRVVETQYF.

The chain employs TRBV5-4 and TRBJ2-2, with D possibly TRBD2 on 6 matching bases. Trimming shortened V by 6 bases and J by 5 bases, and 17 bases separated the two germline ends. Germline loops: CDR1 SGHNT, CDR2 YYREEE (reference sequence). The CDR3 is made up of 15 amino acids. Here the CDR3 DNA reads TGTGCCAGCAAAAGGGGAGGAATCGAAACCGGGGAGCTGTTTTTT. It translates to CASKRGGIETGELFF.

The V and J genes are TRBV13 and TRBJ2-7; tentative D call: TRBD2 (6 bases). This CDR3 spans 13 amino acids. Germline CDR1 and CDR2: PRHDT and FYEKMQ (reference sequence). Trimming took off 5 bases at V and 5 bases at J, with 13 bases between the two ends. This chain's CDR3 is CASSTGLQDEQYF. The DNA for the CDR3 is TGTGCCAGCAGCACGGGACTGCAAGACGAGCAGTACTTC. The whole variable domain, filled in from reference TRBV13 and TRBJ2-7, reads AAGVIQSPRHLIKEKRETATLKCYPIPRHDTVYWYQQGPGQDPQFLISFYEKMQSDKGSIPDRFSAQQFSDYHSELNMSSLELGDSALYFCASSTGLQDEQYFGPGTRLTVT.

There are many counts of this clone. This chain joins TRBV6-2 or TRBV6-3 and TRBJ2-2, with TRBD2 as a possible D gene (6 bases). The CDR3 is 16 amino acids. V lost 6 bases, J lost 0 bases, and 14 bases lay in between. CDR1 is MNHEY and CDR2 is SVGEGT in the germline V gene. The CDR3 DNA reads TGTGCCAGCAGCCCTCCGGGAGATTCGAACACCGGGGAGCTGTTTTTT. Its translation: CASSPPGDSNTGELFF.

This chain links TRBV6-5 with TRBJ2-5; possibly TRBD2 for D (6 bases). CDR3 length: 16 residues. V lost 2 bases and J 4 bases, leaving 17 bases between the germline ends. CDR1 MNHEY and CDR2 SVGAGI come from the germline V gene. CDR3 sequence (DNA): TGTGCCAGCAGTTACCGGGCAGCTCCCGGGAGAGAGACCCAGTACTTC. It encodes CASSYRAAPGRETQYF.

This chain uses TRBV7-2 with TRBJ2-7; no clear D gene. The V gene's germline CDR1 is SGHTA and CDR2 FQGNSA. The CDR3 is made up of 14 amino acids. The V end was cut by 3 bases, the J end by 2 bases, with 11 bases between. CDR3 bases: TGTGCCAGCAGCTTCATGTATTTAACCTACGAGCAGTACTTC. It is translated as CASSFMYLTYEQYF.

V gene TRBV7-2 combines with J gene TRBJ2-7, with 12 bases lining up with TRBD1. The ends lost 2 bases at V and 4 bases at J; junction bases unmatched: 3. Germline V gives CDR1 SGHTA, CDR2 FQGNSA. The CDR3 is 15 amino acids. Here the CDR3 DNA reads TGTGCCAGCAGCTTATCGGGACAGGGGGCTTACGAGCAGTACTTC. This sequence encodes CASSLSGQGAYEQYF.

V is TRBV4-1 and J is TRBJ1-4; D is unclear. V was trimmed by 5 bases and J by 12 bases, leaving 10 bases between them. Germline V lookup: CDR1 MGHRA, CDR2 YSYEKL. This CDR3 is built from 11 residues. For the CDR3, the DNA is TGCGCCAGCAGCAAGAGGGCCCAACTGTTTTTT. Translated, it gives CASSKRAQLFF.